The 12 T cell receptor beta chains in this list originate from one sample, sequenced in a study of human T cells and chemical hapten exposure. Time point of the sample: patch test 1, 2 weeks after DPC sensitization. Sample treatment: therapeutic diphenylcyclopropenone sensitization with weekly scalp DPC. TCRdb re-derived calls from the RACE reads in MiXCR, one entry per CDR3 protein. Of around 120,000 distinct CDR3 sequences in the sample, roughly 13% were seen once. The sample in question was whole blood, obtained in connection with sensitization to the hapten diphenylcyclopropenone (DPC). These receptors all stem from a man aged 18-30 years with alopecia areata. Some clones in this sample may be carry-over from other donors' samples.

The V call is TRBV5-5, the J call TRBJ2-1, with D perhaps matching TRBD2 (5 bases). The germline gives CDR1 SGHKS, CDR2 YYEKEE (reference sequence). Trimming removed 4 bases at V and 2 bases at J, with 7 bases between. This CDR3 comprises 13 residues. The CDR3 nucleotides read TGTGCCAGCAGCACCGGGACCTACAATGAGCAGTTCTTC. Protein sequence: CASSTGTYNEQFF.

This clonotype was counted only a few times. The V gene is TRBV7-2, the J gene TRBJ1-1; D gene unclear. The V end was cut by 3 bases, the J end by 6 bases, with 14 bases between. Germline assignment: CDR1 SGHTA and CDR2 FQGNSA. The CDR3 extends over 14 amino acids. The CDR3 loop is CASSFRARLSEAFF. The CDR3 coding sequence is TGTGCCAGCAGCTTTCGTGCCCGTTTGTCTGAAGCTTTCTTT.

This clonotype has more than one count but fewer than ten. The chain carries TRBV3-1 and TRBJ2-2; either TRBD1 or TRBD2 may fit D (6 bases each). V was trimmed by 8 bases and J by 6 bases, leaving 22 bases between them. The germline V gene has CDR1 LGHDT and CDR2 YNNKEL (reference sequence). The CDR3 loop spans 16 amino acids. CDR3 sequence reads: CASRRVWGANAGELFF. The CDR3 coding sequence is TGTGCCAGCCGAAGAGTCTGGGGGGCTAATGCCGGGGAGCTGTTTTTT.

There are a few counts of this clonotype. The chain combines TRBV20-1 with TRBJ1-1, with D hard to call. The germline gives CDR1 DFQATT, CDR2 SNEGSKA (reference sequence). V was clipped by 5 bases and J by 0 bases, with 7 bases between them. The CDR3 covers 12 residues. CDR3 in DNA: TGCAGTGCTGGATCAGTGAACACTGAAGCTTTCTTT. This gives the protein CSAGSVNTEAFF.

This clonotype came up many times. V gene TRBV7-3 combines with J gene TRBJ2-1; D unresolved. Germline V gene data show CDR1 as SGHTA and CDR2 as FQGTGA. Between the trimmed V and J ends, which lost 2 bases and 6 bases, there was a span of 8 bases. The CDR3 is 13 amino acids. In DNA, the CDR3 is TGTGCCAGCAGCTTAGACCTCGGCAATGAGCAGTTCTTC. Encoded protein: CASSLDLGNEQFF.

This chain links TRBV24-1 with TRBJ2-2; D perhaps matches TRBD1 (5 bases). The germline CDR1 and CDR2 sequences are KGHDR and SFDVKD. V gave up 9 bases and J gave up 1 base, with 5 bases separating them. The CDR3 has 12 amino acids. CDR3 sequence (DNA): TGTGCCACCGGACAGAACACCGGGGAGCTGTTTTTT. Its protein is CATGQNTGELFF.

This clonotype was seen a few times. V is TRBV2 and J is TRBJ2-3, with no clear D. Per germline, CDR1 SNHLY and CDR2 FYNNEI. The V and J ends lost 7 bases and 0 bases respectively, with 11 bases between them. The CDR3 covers 14 residues. In DNA form, the CDR3 reads TGTGCCAGCACCCCAGACACAAGCACAGATACGCAGTATTTT. It translates to CASTPDTSTDTQYF. The full variable domain, in which reference TRBV2 and TRBJ2-3 provide the parts outside the CDR3, is EPEVTQTPSHQVTQMGQEVILRCVPISNHLYFYWYRQILGQKVEFLVSFYNNEISEKSEIFDDQFSVERPDGSNFTLKIRSTKLEDSAMYFCASTPDTSTDTQYFGPGTRLTVL.

This clonotype was recorded a few times. The rearrangement uses TRBV6-2 or TRBV6-3 and TRBJ1-1; maybe TRBD1 (5 bases). CDR1 MNHEY and CDR2 SVGEGT come from the germline V gene. This CDR3 is built from 15 residues. V was clipped by 8 bases and J by 4 bases, with 20 bases between them. This chain's CDR3 is CASHALRDGFTEAFF. The CDR3 DNA reads TGTGCCAGCCACGCGCTAAGGGACGGGTTCACTGAAGCTTTCTTT.

This sequence joins TRBV4-3 and TRBJ1-3; 11 bases match TRBD1. Germline V gene data show CDR1 as LGHNA and CDR2 as YSLEER. The CDR3 is 17 residues long. V shed 0 bases and J 0 bases; nucleotides not matched to a gene: 1. CDR3 protein: CASSQDGTGGSGNTIYF. CDR3 nucleotides: TGCGCCAGCAGCCAAGATGGGACAGGGGGCTCTGGAAACACCATATATTTT.

This chain links TRBV20-1 with TRBJ2-7; 8 bases match TRBD2. The CDR3 consists of 15 residues. Germline values: CDR1 DFQATT, CDR2 SNEGSKA (reference sequence). J gave up 0 bases and V 3 bases, and 7 bases lay outside the gene matches. This CDR3 reads CSASKARGVSYEQYV. CDR3 coding DNA: TGCAGTGCTAGTAAGGCGCGGGGGGTCTCCTACGAGCAGTACGTC.

Only a few counts were recorded for this clonotype. The rearrangement joins TRBV7-3 to TRBJ1-1; D uncertain. Trimming removed 2 bases at V and 2 bases at J, with 12 bases between. The CDR3 loop spans 15 amino acids. Germline-derived CDR1 and CDR2 are SGHTA and FQGTGA. In nucleotides, the CDR3 is TGTGCCAGCAGCTTATCGGTCGGACTTAACACTGAAGCTTTCTTT. Its translation is CASSLSVGLNTEAFF.

The chain couples TRBV5-4 to TRBJ1-2, with 7 bases that match TRBD1. Germline V gene data show CDR1 as SGHNT and CDR2 as YYREEE (reference sequence). This CDR3 is 15 amino acids long. V was pared by 0 bases and J by 5 bases, with 7 bases of the junction left unmatched. The CDR3 spells CASSLGGQKFYGYTF. CDR3 sequence (DNA): TGTGCCAGCAGCTTGGGGGGACAGAAATTTTATGGCTACACCTTC. The full variable domain, with the rest looked up from reference TRBV5-4 and TRBJ1-2, is ETGVTQSPTHLIKTRGQQVTLRCSSQSGHNTVSWYQQALGQGPQFIFQYYREEENGRGNFPPRFSGLQFPNYSSELNVNALELDDSALYLCASSLGGQKFYGYTFGSGTRLTVV.